These T cell receptor beta chains were read from a single sample in a study of blood T cell repertoires in COVID-19. TCRdb's copy holds only in-frame clones and misses some; the assay was immunoSEQ multiplex PCR. Of more than 60,000 clones in the sample, more than 70% were seen once. Sequencing was done on a sample of PBMCs or T cells enriched from blood (not recorded which). The receptors come from a woman aged 35 to 49 who had recovered from COVID-19. The CDR3 runs from the conserved cysteine through the conserved F or W. D genes are given only for firm matches. Expanded clones are given a class, and other clones once, few, many or no size at all.

size	D	V	J	DNA	CDR3
NA	NA	TRBV5-1	TRBJ2-5	TGCGCCAGCAAAGTTTCGGGGGTGACGGAGGAGACCCAGTACTTC	CASKVSGVTEETQYF
NA	NA	TRBV7-2	TRBJ2-1	TGTGCCAGCAGCTTAGGGGCGTTTAATGAGCAGTTCTTC	CASSLGAFNEQFF
NA	NA	TRBV6-1	TRBJ2-3	TGTGCCAGCAGTGAAAGGAGGGATACGCAGTATTTT	CASSERRDTQYF
NA	NA	TRBV2	TRBJ2-3	TGTGCCAGCAGTATACAGCCAGATACGCAGTATTTT	CASSIQPDTQYF
NA	NA	TRBV6-1	TRBJ2-3	TGTGCCAGCAGTGAAGCGTCTGGACAGTTTTACACAGATACGCAGTATTTT	CASSEASGQFYTDTQYF
NA	TRBD1	TRBV7-9	TRBJ1-6	TGTGCCAGCAGCCCAGACAGGGGGGTCACCTATAATTCACCCCTCCACTTT	CASSPDRGVTYNSPLHF
NA	TRBD1	TRBV2	TRBJ1-2	TGTGCCAGCAGTCAGGGGGCGAGGGGCTACACCTTC	CASSQGARGYTF
NA	TRBD2	TRBV6-2/TRBV6-3	TRBJ2-7	TGTGCCAGCAGTGTAACTAGCGGGGGGGCAGAAGAGCAGTACTTC	CASSVTSGGAEEQYF
once	TRBD2	TRBV4-1	TRBJ2-3	TGCGCCAGCAGCCAAGGGCTAGCGGGAGGCACAGATACGCAGTATTTT	CASSQGLAGGTDTQYF
NA	NA	TRBV3-1/TRBV3-2	TRBJ2-3	TGTGCCAGCAGCCAATTGGCCACAGATACGCAGTATTTT	CASSQLATDTQYF
NA	NA	TRBV6-1	TRBJ2-7	TGTGCCAGCAGTGAGGGGGGGCGCTACGAGCAGTACTTC	CASSEGGRYEQYF
NA	NA	TRBV7-2	TRBJ1-5	TGTGCCAGCAGCTTATCAGAAAATCAGCCCCAGCATTTT	CASSLSENQPQHF
NA	NA	TRBV6-2/TRBV6-3	TRBJ1-1	TGTGCCAGCAGCCGACAGGAGAACACTGAAGCTTTCTTT	CASSRQENTEAFF
few	TRBD1	TRBV7-9	TRBJ1-2	TGTGCCAGCAGCCAAGAAACTGGACAGGGTAGGGGCTACACCTTC	CASSQETGQGRGYTF
NA	TRBD2	TRBV4-1	TRBJ2-7	TGCGCCAGCAGCCAAGATTTTTCGGGGGGGGCCAGCGAGCAGTACTTC	CASSQDFSGGASEQYF
NA	TRBD2	TRBV18	TRBJ2-3	TGTGCCAGCTCCGCGGGGGAGCATAGCACAGATACGCAGTATTTT	CASSAGEHSTDTQYF
NA	TRBD2	TRBV25-1	TRBJ2-2	TGTGCCAGCAGTGTACTAGCGGCCGGGGAGCTGTTTTTT	CASSVLAAGELFF
NA	NA	TRBV18	TRBJ2-2	TGTGCCAGCTCACCAGAAGCTAGCACCGGGGAGCTGTTTTTT	CASSPEASTGELFF
NA	TRBD2	TRBV5-4	TRBJ2-3	TGTGCCAGCAGCTTGGGTACTAGCGGTACAGATACGCAGTATTTT	CASSLGTSGTDTQYF
few	NA	TRBV29-1	TRBJ1-1	TGCAGCTCGATGGACAGAAAGAACACTGAAGCTTTCTTT	CSSMDRKNTEAFF
medium-sized	NA	TRBV4-2	TRBJ1-4	TGTGCCAGCAGCCAAGAGGCAGGGGAAGGTCCCAATGAAAAACTGTTTTTT	CASSQEAGEGPNEKLFF
NA	TRBD1	TRBV4-2	TRBJ2-2	TGTGCCAGCAGCCATACTCCGGGACAGGGGGCGCCCGGGGAGCTGTTTTTT	CASSHTPGQGAPGELFF
NA	NA	TRBV5-1	TRBJ2-5	TGCGCCAGCAGCTTGGCCGTTGGCGGGGAGCAAGAGACCCAGTACTTC	CASSLAVGGEQETQYF
few	TRBD1	TRBV10-1	TRBJ2-2	TGCGCCAGCCCAATTCCGGGACAGGGGCCCGGGGAGCTGTTTTTT	CASPIPGQGPGELFF
NA	NA	TRBV4-1	TRBJ2-7	TGCGCCAGCAGCCAAGATGTGACTCCCCGAATAACAGAGCAGTACTTC	CASSQDVTPRITEQYF
NA	TRBD1	TRBV27	TRBJ2-5	TGTGCCAGCAGTCCCCAGGGACAGTCCCAAGAGACCCAGTACTTC	CASSPQGQSQETQYF
once	NA	TRBV20-1	TRBJ2-5	TGCAGTGCCGACCCCGGGGAGACCCAGTACTTC	CSADPGETQYF
NA	NA	TRBV18	TRBJ1-1	TGTGCCAGCTCACCGGGGGGGGTGAACACTGAAGCTTTCTTT	CASSPGGVNTEAFF
NA	TRBD1	TRBV7-9	TRBJ1-1	TGTGCCAGCAGCGGGCCCTCGGTAGACAGGGGTAACACTGAAGCTTTCTTT	CASSGPSVDRGNTEAFF
NA	NA	TRBV2	TRBJ2-3	TGTGCCAGCAAGCCGGGTATCGACACAGATACGCAGTATTTT	CASKPGIDTDTQYF
NA	NA	TRBV24-1	TRBJ1-2	TGTGCCACCAGTGAATCCGGCTATGGCTACACCTTC	CATSESGYGYTF
NA	TRBD2	TRBV7-2	TRBJ2-5	TGTGCCAGCAGCCAAAACGGGGGGGCGTCTGAGACCCAGTACTTC	CASSQNGGASETQYF
NA	NA	TRBV3-1/TRBV3-2	TRBJ2-7	TGTGCCAGCAGCCCGACAGGTCGAACTTCAGAGCAGTACTTC	CASSPTGRTSEQYF
NA	NA	TRBV24-1	TRBJ2-5	TGTGCCACCAGTGATAGAATAGGACAGCTCGCCCAGTACTTC	CATSDRIGQLAQYF
once	NA	TRBV10-1	TRBJ2-7	TGCGCCAGCAGTAAACTGACAGTCGTTGACGAGCAGTACTTC	CASSKLTVVDEQYF
NA	NA	TRBV5-6	TRBJ2-7	TGTGCCAGCAGCTTTCCTACCCTATACGAGCAGTACTTC	CASSFPTLYEQYF
NA	NA	TRBV5-1	TRBJ2-3	TGCGCCAGCAGCTTTAGGTGGGGGGGCAGCACAGATACGCAGTATTTT	CASSFRWGGSTDTQYF
NA	NA	TRBV5-8	TRBJ2-1	TGTGCCAGCAGCTTGGAAGGGGGCTCCTACAATGAGCAGTTCTTC	CASSLEGGSYNEQFF